This TCR beta chain derives from a study of Graves' ophthalmopathy and Graves' hyperthyroidism. Amplification of the TCR beta CDR3 regions used RNA transcripts (as template). In the first round, RT-PCR was carried out with HTBI primers, and a multiplex PCR formed the second round. TCRdb called the multiplex PCR reads again in MiXCR, with one record for every CDR3 protein. The profile shows 500,000 to 700,000 distinct CDR3 sequences, less than 45% of them singletons. With respect to this clonotype: Its antigen is not known.

The CDR3 totals 13 residues. Germline CDR1 and CDR2: SQVTM and ANQGSEA. With V trimmed by 8 bases and J by 4 bases, 6 bases remained unmatched. Study-wide results and caveats: Among expanded thyroid clonotypes above 0.001 frequency, most also occurred in blood.

The sequenced sample was peripheral blood or thyroid tissue (not recorded which). The clonotype comes from an adult man with Graves' hyperthyroidism. The V gene is TRBV29-1, the J gene TRBJ1-2, with TRBD1 matching over 11 bases. This chain's CDR3 is CSSLGQGAYGYTF. CDR3 in DNA: TGCAGCAGCCTCGGACAGGGGGCCTATGGCTACACCTTC.